What follows are 10 T cell receptor beta chains derived from one specimen sequenced in a study of T-cell memory formation after mild COVID-19. TCRdb re-analysed the 5' RACE reads in MiXCR, keeping a single row per CDR3 protein. The data contain more than 120,000 distinct CDR3 sequences, 15% to 20% of them singletons. Sequencing was carried out using PBMCs or a T cell subset sorted from them (not recorded which). These receptors were taken from an adult woman who had mild COVID-19 (a few samples of this study predate the infection). Cell type and time point are not known.

This clonotype was picked up a small number of times. The V call is TRBV7-2, the J call TRBJ2-2; TRBD2 matches 7 bases. This CDR3 region has 16 residues. The V segment lost 4 bases and the J segment 0 bases; nucleotides outside the gene matches: 5. Germline lookup yields CDR1 SGHTA and CDR2 FQGNSA. The CDR3 region has the DNA TGTGCCAGCAGCTGGCTAGCGGCAGCGAACACCGGGGAGCTGTTTTTT. Amino acids: CASSWLAAANTGELFF.

V is TRBV9 and J is TRBJ2-7; a possible D gene is TRBD1 (5 bases). The CDR3 runs 14 residues. CDR1 SGDLS and CDR2 YYNGEE come from the germline V gene. Trimming cost V 0 bases and J 6 bases, with 13 bases left between them. CDR3 in DNA: TGTGCCAGCAGCGTAGCTCAGGGCCTGGGCGAGCAGTACTTC. Residues: CASSVAQGLGEQYF.

This clonotype was counted a few times. The chain uses TRBV20-1 and TRBJ2-7; perhaps TRBD2 as D (7 bases). Trimming removed 5 bases at V and 4 bases at J, with 15 bases between. The CDR3 runs 13 residues. CDR1 DFQATT and CDR2 SNEGSKA come from the germline V gene (reference sequence). The CDR3 DNA follows: TGCAGTGCTGAGGGCGGGGGCAGGTACGAGCAGTACTTC. It encodes CSAEGGGRYEQYF.

This clonotype was recorded at least ten times. The rearrangement joins TRBV5-1 to TRBJ2-2; D possibly corresponds to TRBD1 (5 bases). CDR1 is SGHRS and CDR2 is YFSETQ in the germline V gene. CDR3 length equals 13 residues. The V end lost 1 base, the J end lost 4 bases, and 5 bases lay between the germline ends. Here the CDR3 DNA reads TGCGCCAGCAGCTTGCAGGGCACCGGGGAGCTGTTTTTT. Translated, it gives CASSLQGTGELFF.

V is TRBV5-1 and J is TRBJ2-3; possibly TRBD2 for D (6 bases). Trimming removed 3 bases from V and 1 base from J, with 12 bases in between. The CDR3 totals 15 residues. Germline V gene lookup returns CDR1 SGHRS and CDR2 YFSETQ. The DNA for the CDR3 is TGCGCCAGCAGCTCGCGGGAACCCGGCACAGATACGCAGTATTTT. Translation: CASSSREPGTDTQYF.

This clonotype was seen a handful of times. The chain links TRBV4-2 to TRBJ1-6; D is ambiguous. This CDR3 region has 16 residues. The ends were cut back, 0 bases at V and 6 bases at J, with 12 bases in the middle. Germline-derived CDR1 and CDR2 are LGHNA and YNFKEQ. The CDR3 coding sequence is TGTGCCAGCAGCCAAGACCCCCCAGGCCGTAATTCACCCCTCCACTTT. Its protein is CASSQDPPGRNSPLHF.

In this sample, this clonotype turned up a few times. The chain recombines TRBV30 with TRBJ2-1; D perhaps matches TRBD2 (6 bases). Germline lookup yields CDR1 GTSNPN and CDR2 SVGIG (reference sequence). The CDR3 has 13 residues. The V end lost 2 bases, the J end lost 6 bases, and 11 bases lay between the germline ends. CDR3 sequence (DNA): TGTGCCTGGAGTAGCGGGCTACTCAATGAGCAGTTCTTC. Translated: CAWSSGLLNEQFF.

The chain recombines TRBV7-9 with TRBJ1-2; no reliable D call. V shed 5 bases and J shed 0 bases, with 13 bases lying between them. Germline values: CDR1 SEHNR, CDR2 FQNEAQ (reference sequence). The CDR3 contains 15 residues. The CDR3 DNA reads TGTGCCAGCAGCCTTTTTGCTTCGACTAACTATGGCTACACCTTC. It codes for CASSLFASTNYGYTF.

This clonotype was picked up a small number of times. The rearrangement links TRBV30 to TRBJ1-4; D is unclear. V lost 4 bases to trimming and J lost 7 bases, with 10 bases between them. The CDR3 contains 12 residues. Germline-derived CDR1 and CDR2 are GTSNPN and SVGIG (reference sequence). CDR3 coding DNA: TGTGCCTGGAACCCCTGGGGTGAAAAACTGTTTTTT. It translates to CAWNPWGEKLFF.

This clonotype was detected many times. V and J are TRBV12-3 or TRBV12-4 and TRBJ2-6; D may correspond to TRBD1 or TRBD2 (5 bases each). V lost 6 bases to trimming and J lost 8 bases, with 17 bases between them. This CDR3 spans 15 amino acids. The CDR3 DNA follows: TGTGCCAGCAGGAGGTCCGGGACGGGAACCAACGTCCTGACTTTC. Translated, it gives CASRRSGTGTNVLTF.